This T cell receptor (beta chain) was captured in a study of regulatory T cells in long-lasting Graves disease. Background on the study: With positive TSH receptor antibodies and over 5 years of antithyroid drugs, Graves' disease was considered persistent.

The CDR3 loop spans 13 amino acids. Per germline, CDR1 SEHNR and CDR2 FQNEAQ (reference sequence). V was pared by 4 bases and J by 11 bases, with 10 bases of the junction left unmatched. Relying on iRepertoire HTBI primers and Arm-PCR of CDR3 regions, the team built TCR beta libraries. TCRdb itself ran the multiplex PCR reads through MiXCR, one entry per CDR3 protein. The data show roughly 400,000 distinct CDR3 sequences, with roughly 20% seen just once and around 20% held by the top ten. Time point reported: persistent/refractory GD, antithyroid drugs over 5 years with positive TRAb. The TCR library was made from RNA extracted from PBMCs.

The sequencing used peripheral blood mononuclear cells (PBMCs), collected when the disease was refractory, from a patient treated with antithyroid drugs. The TCR comes from a female donor with Graves disease. The chain couples TRBV7-9 to TRBJ1-1; the match to TRBD1 covers 7 bases. The CDR3 protein is CASSSTGAPGAFF. In nucleotides, the CDR3 is TGTGCCAGCAGCTCCACAGGGGCTCCGGGTGCTTTCTTT.